This T cell receptor beta chain was recorded in a study of graft-versus-host responses after intestinal transplantation. Study-level information: After anti-thymocyte globulin induction, recipients took tacrolimus and steroids for approximately three years.

This CDR3 has 14 amino acids. Germline CDR1 and CDR2: MGHRA and YSYEKL. V lost 0 bases and J lost 3, with 9 bases in between. Study results and limitations: Analysis identified GvH clones in recipient marrow, with some appearing first in ileum or blood. Allografts of patients with graft-donor T cell macrochimerism showed high graft-versus-host to host-versus-graft clone ratios.

Method: immunoSEQ multiplex PCR; TCRdb's copy keeps in-frame clones and lacks some. The table records some 44,000 clones, about 95% of them present only once. About this clone itself: Its antigen is undetermined.

The sequences come from PBMCs, collected approximately 340 days after intestinal transplant. The receptor was isolated from a human patient who received an intestinal transplant, so some T cells may come from the graft donor. The chain links TRBV4-1 to TRBJ2-7; D call uncertain. CDR3 residues: CASSQDPPGYEQYF. Here the CDR3 DNA reads TGCGCCAGCAGCCAAGATCCTCCCGGCTACGAGCAGTACTTC.